This entry concerns a single TCR beta chain. There is no known antigen for this receptor. No base-level quality is on record; no much larger clone is a single base apart. In the prospective study, participants were about 18 to 100 years old, resided in 24 geographic areas of the United States, and were enrolled through a virtual design. In the prospective study, cohorts were assigned on the basis of participant-reported clinical history obtained from a screening survey and a study questionnaire. Recovered participants in ImmuneRACE Cohort 3 were defined by two consecutive negative NP/OP PCR tests, clearance by a healthcare professional, or resolution of symptoms. In the prospective study, whole blood, serum and a nasopharyngeal or oropharyngeal swab were collected from each participant by mobile phlebotomists. Additional blood draws and questionnaires over an approximately two-month period could optionally be provided by prospective study participants. Prospective study blood samples were shipped either frozen or at room temperature before DNA extraction.

V sheds 2 bases and J sheds 8 bases, leaving 16 bases between their ends. Counted from cysteine to phenylalanine, this CDR3 has 15 amino acids. The only DNA kept is the CDR3, 45 bases in frame from the first base. From a lookup of the germline V gene, CDR1 and CDR2 are SGHTA and FQGNSA. TCRbeta CDR3 regions were amplified from genomic DNA using the immunoSEQ Assay, a bias-controlled multiplex PCR. Turning to the authors' computational methods: The number of nucleated cells in each sample was estimated by amplification of reference gene primers within the assay. To quantify the absolute abundance of each unique TCRbeta CDR3 rearrangement, sequence reads were collapsed and filtered. For each sample, productive Simpson clonality was calculated as the square root of Simpson's diversity index across productive rearrangements. The source is immuneACCESS, and TCRdb retained only in-frame sequences with V and J called. Part of the clones is not carried over; for the studies checked, unresolved V genes explain less than half of this, and the remainder is unexplained. V, J and clone size reflect that table, while D and trimming were determined from the DNA. The sample table shows around 300,000 clones, and 85% are seen once. 2.5% to 3% of the sample is in the top ten clones.

This sample was taken from a study of blood T cell repertoires in COVID-19 (dated by TCRdb to 2020 to 2021). The study in broad terms: Samples from collaborators originated in the United States, Italy and Spain and spanned both the acute and convalescent phases of COVID-19. The material from the prospective study consisted of cDNA or gDNA derived from T cells, B-cell-depleted T cells, or PBMCs. Deeply sampled blood TCRbeta repertoires from subjects exposed to, actively infected with, or recovered from COVID-19 were included in the dataset. A freely available public database, intended as a resource for researchers studying the immune response to SARS-CoV-2, is where the repertoires were released. The samples were drawn from the first 160 participants of the ongoing ImmuneRACE study and from some 1,300 subjects provided by 6 global collaborators. Nearly every sample came with metadata listing a de-identified subject ID, COVID-19 status, age in years and sex. Where available, HLA class I and class II types were obtained from metadata supplied by the sample provider rather than from assay-based typing. Points the paper makes about the study in general: How much clinical and demographic metadata was included differed by source and by participant, and the metadata was provided uncurated.

Input material: PBMCs or T cells enriched from blood (not recorded which). The chain couples TRBV7-2 to TRBJ2-1; matching of 5 bases hints at TRBD2 as the D gene. This receptor was taken from a woman in her fifties or sixties who had recovered from COVID-19. The nucleotide sequence reads as follows: TGTGCCAGCAGCTTACTCCGCCCCAGAGCGGATGAGCAGTTCTTC. Translated, it reads CASSLLRPRADEQFF.